This T cell receptor beta chain comes out of a study of Ad26.COV2.S vaccination and SARS-CoV-2 variants. Study-wide results and limits: An underestimation of total T cell responses may have resulted from the TCR breadth and depth analyses.

This CDR3 is built from 10 residues. The V and J ends lost 3 bases and 4 bases respectively, with 3 bases between them. Germline CDR1 DFQATT, CDR2 SNEGSKA (reference sequence). Treatment here: around 19 received Ad26.COV2.S at low or high dose, single or two shots; 5 received placebo; per-sample allocation not given. Samples came from day 63 after the first vaccine or placebo injection. An 18-55-year-old adult in Boston served as donor. As to this clone: Its cognate antigen is unknown. The same CDR3 also results from other DNA sequences found in this sample.

Using immunoSEQ multiplex PCR, the repertoire was profiled, and TCRdb retains in-frame clones only, with some absent. Among around 320,000 clones listed, roughly 86% were seen once. The sequence derives from a person between 18 and 59 years old who received the Ad26.COV2.S COVID-19 vaccine or a placebo. The sample consisted of peripheral blood, taken in a trial of Ad26.COV2.S vaccine versus placebo. This sequence joins TRBV20-1 and TRBJ2-5; D is unclear. As DNA, the CDR3 is TGCAGTGCTAGGGGAGAGACCCAGTACTTC. Protein sequence: CSARGETQYF.